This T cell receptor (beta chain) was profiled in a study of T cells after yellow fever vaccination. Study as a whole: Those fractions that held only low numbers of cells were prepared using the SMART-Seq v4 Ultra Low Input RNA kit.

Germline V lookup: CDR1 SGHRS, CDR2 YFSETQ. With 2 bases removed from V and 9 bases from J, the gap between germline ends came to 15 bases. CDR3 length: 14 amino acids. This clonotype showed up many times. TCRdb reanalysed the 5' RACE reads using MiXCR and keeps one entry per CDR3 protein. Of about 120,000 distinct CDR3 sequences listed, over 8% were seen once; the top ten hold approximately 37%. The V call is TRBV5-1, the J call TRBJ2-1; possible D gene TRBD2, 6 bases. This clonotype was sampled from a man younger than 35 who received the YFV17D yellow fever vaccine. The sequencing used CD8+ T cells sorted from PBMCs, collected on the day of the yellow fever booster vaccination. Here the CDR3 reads CASSFGGAPSEQFF. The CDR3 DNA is TGCGCCAGCAGCTTTGGCGGGGCTCCGAGTGAGCAGTTCTTC.